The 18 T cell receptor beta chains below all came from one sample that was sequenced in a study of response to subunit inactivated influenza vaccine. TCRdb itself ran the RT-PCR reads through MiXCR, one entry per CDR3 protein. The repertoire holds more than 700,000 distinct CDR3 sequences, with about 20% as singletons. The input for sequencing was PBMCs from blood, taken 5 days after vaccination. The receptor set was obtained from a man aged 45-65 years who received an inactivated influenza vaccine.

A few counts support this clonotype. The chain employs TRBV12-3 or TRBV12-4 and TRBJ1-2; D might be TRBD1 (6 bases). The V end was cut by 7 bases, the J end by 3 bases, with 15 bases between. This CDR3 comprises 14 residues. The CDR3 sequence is CASTGPQGHYGYTF. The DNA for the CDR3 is TGTGCCAGCACCGGACCACAGGGACACTATGGCTACACCTTC.

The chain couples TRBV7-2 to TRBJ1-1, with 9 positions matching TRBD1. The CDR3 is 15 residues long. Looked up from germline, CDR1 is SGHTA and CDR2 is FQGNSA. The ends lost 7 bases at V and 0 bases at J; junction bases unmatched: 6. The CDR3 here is CASTPGQGLNTEAFF. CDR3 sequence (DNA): TGTGCCAGCACCCCGGGACAGGGTTTGAACACTGAAGCTTTCTTT.

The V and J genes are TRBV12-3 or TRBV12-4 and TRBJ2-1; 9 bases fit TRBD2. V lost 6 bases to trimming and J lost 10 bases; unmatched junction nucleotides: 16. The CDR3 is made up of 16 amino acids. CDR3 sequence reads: CASSPSPGLALGEQFF. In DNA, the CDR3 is TGTGCCAGCAGCCCTTCCCCGGGACTAGCTCTTGGCGAGCAGTTCTTC.

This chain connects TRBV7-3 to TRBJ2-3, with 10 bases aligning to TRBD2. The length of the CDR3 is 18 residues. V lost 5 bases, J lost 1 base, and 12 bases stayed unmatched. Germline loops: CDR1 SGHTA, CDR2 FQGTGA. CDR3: CASSTKTRTSGGTDTQYF. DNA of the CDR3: TGTGCCAGCAGCACTAAAACCCGGACTAGCGGAGGCACAGATACGCAGTATTTT.

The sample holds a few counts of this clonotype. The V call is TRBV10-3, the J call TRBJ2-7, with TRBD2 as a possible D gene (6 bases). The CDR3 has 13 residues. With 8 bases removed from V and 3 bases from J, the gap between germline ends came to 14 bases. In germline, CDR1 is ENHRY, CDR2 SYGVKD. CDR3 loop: CAIWRDGGYEQYF. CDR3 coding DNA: TGTGCCATCTGGCGGGACGGCGGCTACGAGCAGTACTTC.

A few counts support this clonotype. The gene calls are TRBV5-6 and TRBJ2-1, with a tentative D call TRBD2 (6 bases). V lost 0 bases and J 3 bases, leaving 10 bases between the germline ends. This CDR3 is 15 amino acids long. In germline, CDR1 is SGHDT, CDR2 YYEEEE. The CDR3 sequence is CASSLARGNYNEQFF. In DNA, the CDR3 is TGTGCCAGCAGCTTGGCTCGGGGGAACTACAATGAGCAGTTCTTC.

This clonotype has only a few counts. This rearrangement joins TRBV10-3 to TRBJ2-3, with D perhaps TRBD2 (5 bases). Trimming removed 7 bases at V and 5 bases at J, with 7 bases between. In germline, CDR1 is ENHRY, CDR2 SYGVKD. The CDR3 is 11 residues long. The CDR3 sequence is CAITGGDTQYF. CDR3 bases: TGTGCCATCACAGGAGGAGATACGCAGTATTTT.

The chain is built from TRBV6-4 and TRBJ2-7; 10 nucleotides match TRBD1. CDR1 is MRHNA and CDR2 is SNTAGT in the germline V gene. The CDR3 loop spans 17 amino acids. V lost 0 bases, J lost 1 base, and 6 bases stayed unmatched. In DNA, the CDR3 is TGTGCCAGCAGTGACTCGGGGGGACAGGGGAAATCCTACGAGCAGTACTTC. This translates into CASSDSGGQGKSYEQYF.

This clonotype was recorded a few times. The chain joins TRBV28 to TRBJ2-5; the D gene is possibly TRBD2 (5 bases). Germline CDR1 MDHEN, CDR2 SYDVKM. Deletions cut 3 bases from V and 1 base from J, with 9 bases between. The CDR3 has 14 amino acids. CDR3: CASSFQDFQETQYF. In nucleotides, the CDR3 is TGTGCCAGCAGTTTTCAGGACTTCCAAGAGACCCAGTACTTC.

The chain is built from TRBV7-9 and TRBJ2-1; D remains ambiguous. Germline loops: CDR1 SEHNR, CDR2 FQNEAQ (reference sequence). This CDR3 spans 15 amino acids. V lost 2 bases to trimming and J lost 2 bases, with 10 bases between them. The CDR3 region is CASSLSTVTYNEQFF. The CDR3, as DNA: TGTGCCAGCAGCTTATCAACCGTTACCTACAATGAGCAGTTCTTC.

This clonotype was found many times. The DNA for the CDR3 is TGCAGCGTTTCACCCAGGGTGCGGAACACTGAAGCTTTCTTT. This encodes CSVSPRVRNTEAFF. The chain has TRBV29-1 and TRBJ1-1; possible D gene TRBD1, 5 bases. The V gene's germline CDR1 is SQVTM and CDR2 ANQGSEA. The CDR3 has 14 amino acids. The germline V and J ends were trimmed by 5 bases and 1 base, with 14 bases remaining between them.

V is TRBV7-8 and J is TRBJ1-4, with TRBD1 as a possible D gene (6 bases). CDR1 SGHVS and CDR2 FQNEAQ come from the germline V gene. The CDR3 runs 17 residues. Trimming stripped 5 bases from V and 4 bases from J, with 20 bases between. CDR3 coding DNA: TGTGCCAGCAGCCCAAATCGGGGGGCGCCTGGTAATGAAAAACTGTTTTTT. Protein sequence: CASSPNRGAPGNEKLFF.

The CDR3 spells CASSRHVEYNEQFF. For the CDR3, the DNA is TGTGCCAGCAGCAGACACGTCGAGTACAATGAGCAGTTCTTC. The V gene is TRBV6-1, the J gene TRBJ2-1; D gene uncertain. CDR3 length equals 14 residues. Germline V lookup: CDR1 MNHNS, CDR2 SASEGT. With 6 bases removed from V and 4 bases from J, the gap between germline ends came to 13 bases.

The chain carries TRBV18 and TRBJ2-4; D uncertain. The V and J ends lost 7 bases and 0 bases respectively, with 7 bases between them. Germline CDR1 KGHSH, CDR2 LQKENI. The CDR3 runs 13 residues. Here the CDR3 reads CASWMLAKNIQYF. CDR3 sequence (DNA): TGTGCCAGCTGGATGCTAGCCAAAAACATTCAGTACTTC.

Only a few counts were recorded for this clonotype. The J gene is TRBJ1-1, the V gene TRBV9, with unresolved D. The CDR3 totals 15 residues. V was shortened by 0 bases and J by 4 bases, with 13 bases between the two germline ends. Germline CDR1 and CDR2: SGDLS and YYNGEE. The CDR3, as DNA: TGTGCCAGCAGCGTAGTACCCACCGGAGGCACTGAAGCTTTCTTT. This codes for CASSVVPTGGTEAFF.

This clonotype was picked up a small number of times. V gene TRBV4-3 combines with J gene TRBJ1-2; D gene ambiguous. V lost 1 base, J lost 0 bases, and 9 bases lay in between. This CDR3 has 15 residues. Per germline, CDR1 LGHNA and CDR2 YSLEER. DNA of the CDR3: TGCGCCAGCAGCCAAGTACATGGCACTAACTATGGCTACACCTTC. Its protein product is CASSQVHGTNYGYTF.

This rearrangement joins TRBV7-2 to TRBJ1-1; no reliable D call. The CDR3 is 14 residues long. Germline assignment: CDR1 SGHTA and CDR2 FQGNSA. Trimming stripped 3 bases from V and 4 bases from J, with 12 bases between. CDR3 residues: CASSFWVVGTEAFF. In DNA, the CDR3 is TGTGCCAGCAGCTTCTGGGTGGTTGGCACTGAAGCTTTCTTT. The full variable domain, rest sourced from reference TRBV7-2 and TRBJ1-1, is GAGVSQSPSNKVTEKGKDVELRCDPISGHTALYWYRQSLGQGLEFLIYFQGNSAPDKSGLPSDRFSAERTGGSVSTLTIQRTQQEDSAVYLCASSFWVVGTEAFFGQGTRLTVV.

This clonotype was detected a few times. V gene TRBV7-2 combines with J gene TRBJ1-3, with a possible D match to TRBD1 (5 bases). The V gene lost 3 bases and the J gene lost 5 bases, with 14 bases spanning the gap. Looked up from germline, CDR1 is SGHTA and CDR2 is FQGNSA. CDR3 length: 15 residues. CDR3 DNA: TGTGCCAGCAGCTTTGGGGGTTGGGACCGAAACACCATATATTTT. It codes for CASSFGGWDRNTIYF. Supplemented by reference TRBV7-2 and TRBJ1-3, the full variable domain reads GAGVSQSPSNKVTEKGKDVELRCDPISGHTALYWYRQSLGQGLEFLIYFQGNSAPDKSGLPSDRFSAERTGGSVSTLTIQRTQQEDSAVYLCASSFGGWDRNTIYFGEGSWLTVV.